These T cell receptor beta chains were read from a single sample in a study of blood T cell repertoires in COVID-19. TCRdb's copy holds only in-frame clones and misses some; the assay was immunoSEQ multiplex PCR. The table has approximately 87,000 clones, approximately 90% seen once. The sequenced material came from peripheral blood. The receptors here all came from a man in his 70s with active or convalescent COVID-19. Each CDR3 is given with its conserved first and last residue. The D gene is left open where the match is weak. Where a row states a size, it is once, few, many or the class of an expanded clone; other rows omit it.

TRBV11-2	TRBJ2-7	-	-	TGTGCCAGCAGCTTAGGTGGACAGTACTACGAGCAGTACTTC	CASSLGGQYYEQYF
TRBV28	TRBJ1-2	-	TRBD1	TGTGCCAGCAGTTCCCTCCGGGACAGGAACTATGGCTACACCTTC	CASSSLRDRNYGYTF
TRBV6-5	TRBJ2-7	-	-	TGTGCCAGCACCACTATAACTCGGGAGCAGTACTTC	CASTTITREQYF
TRBV5-1	TRBJ1-1	-	-	TGCGCCAGCAGCTTGGCAGGGGTCGGCACTGAAGCTTTCTTT	CASSLAGVGTEAFF
TRBV20-1	TRBJ2-5	-	-	TGCAGTGCTAGTCACCCCTCTCTCCGGTTCCGAGAGACCCAGTACTTC	CSASHPSLRFRETQYF
TRBV28	TRBJ1-2	-	-	TGTGCCAGCAGTACGGGAGGGGACTATGGCTACACCTTC	CASSTGGDYGYTF
TRBV5-1	TRBJ2-5	-	-	TGCGCCAGCAGCCCGGACAGTTTTCTAGAGACCCAGTACTTC	CASSPDSFLETQYF
TRBV11-2	TRBJ1-2	-	TRBD1	TGTGCCAGCAGCTTAGTGGCAGGGGGCATATATGGCTACACCTTC	CASSLVAGGIYGYTF
TRBV30	TRBJ2-7	-	-	TGTGCCTGGGATGGGGCAGCTTCGATAGGGGAGCAGTACTTC	CAWDGAASIGEQYF
TRBV6-1	TRBJ1-6	-	-	TGTGCCAGCAGTGAACGTGTTTACTATAATTCACCCCTCCACTTT	CASSERVYYNSPLHF
TRBV19	TRBJ1-1	-	-	TGTGCCAGTAAATCGGGGAAAGCTTTCTTT	CASKSGKAFF
TRBV6-2/TRBV6-3	TRBJ1-5	-	TRBD1	TGTGCCAGCAGTTCGACGGGACAGAATCAGCCCCAGCATTTT	CASSSTGQNQPQHF
TRBV28	TRBJ2-3	-	TRBD1	TGTGCCAGCAGTTTAAGGACAGGGAGTAACACAGATACGCAGTATTTT	CASSLRTGSNTDTQYF
TRBV5-4	TRBJ2-7	-	TRBD2	TGTGCCAGCAGCCCGGGGGGACTAGCGGGAGGAGGGCAGTACTTC	CASSPGGLAGGGQYF
TRBV9	TRBJ1-2	few	-	TGTGCCAGCAGCGTAGGGACTAGACAGGCCGGTTACACCTTC	CASSVGTRQAGYTF
TRBV15	TRBJ1-1	-	-	TGTGCCACCAGCAGAGGTTCAGCGGGGGAGAACACTGAAGCTTTCTTT	CATSRGSAGENTEAFF
TRBV2	TRBJ1-1	-	-	TGTGCCAGCAGCGCCTTGGGAGGGACTGAAGCTTTCTTT	CASSALGGTEAFF
TRBV4-1	TRBJ1-4	-	-	TGCGCCAGCAGCCAAGGCCCTCGGGAGGCAACTAATGAAAAACTGTTTTTT	CASSQGPREATNEKLFF
TRBV29-1	TRBJ1-5	-	TRBD1	TGCAGCGTTGCTCTGGGGACAGGGGCCGGCAATCAGCCCCAGCATTTT	CSVALGTGAGNQPQHF
TRBV11-3	TRBJ2-3	-	TRBD1	TGTGCCAGCAGCCGCAACAGGGGTGGAGGCACAGATACGCAGTATTTT	CASSRNRGGGTDTQYF
TRBV7-3	TRBJ2-1	-	TRBD2	TGTGCCAGCAGCTTGAGCGGGGGGAACAATGAGCAGTTCTTC	CASSLSGGNNEQFF
TRBV28	TRBJ2-7	-	TRBD2	TGTGCCAGCACCCGTGGGCGGACTAGCGGGAGGTTCTTTTCCTACGAGCAGTACTTC	CASTRGRTSGRFFSYEQYF
TRBV7-9	TRBJ1-2	-	-	TGTGCCACCGAACGTGCGGGGTCTGGCTACACCTTC	CATERAGSGYTF
TRBV7-3	TRBJ2-7	-	TRBD2	TGTGCCAGCAGCGAAGCGGGAGGCGAGCAGTACTTC	CASSEAGGEQYF
TRBV7-2	TRBJ2-1	hyperexpanded	TRBD2	TGTGCCAGCAGCTTACTCGGAAGCGGGACTCTAAGCTCCTACAATGAGCAGTTCTTC	CASSLLGSGTLSSYNEQFF
TRBV7-9	TRBJ1-3	-	-	TGTGCCAGCAGCTTTTTACAGGGTGGAAACACCATATATTTT	CASSFLQGGNTIYF
TRBV4-2	TRBJ2-1	-	TRBD2	TGTGCCAGCAGCCGCGGGACTAGCGGGAGGGCTCTTGGCAATGAGCAGTTCTTC	CASSRGTSGRALGNEQFF
TRBV7-9	TRBJ2-1	once	TRBD2	TGTGCCAGCAGCTTAGAGGGACTAGCGGGCCACAATGAGCAGTTCTTC	CASSLEGLAGHNEQFF
TRBV3-1/TRBV3-2	TRBJ2-5	-	TRBD2	TGTGCCAGCAGCCCCCATCTGGCTAGCGGAAAGACCCAGTACTTC	CASSPHLASGKTQYF
TRBV19	TRBJ2-1	-	TRBD2	TGTGCCAGTACCCCCACGGATGGGACTAAGTACAATGAGCAGTTCTTC	CASTPTDGTKYNEQFF
TRBV28	TRBJ1-5	-	TRBD1	TGTGCCAGCAGGACCGGGACAGGGTCCGATCAGCCCCAGCATTTT	CASRTGTGSDQPQHF
TRBV10-3	TRBJ2-1	-	TRBD1	TGTGCCATCAGTTCCTCAGGGGGCCAAGGGAGTCCCTACAATGAGCAGTTCTTC	CAISSSGGQGSPYNEQFF
TRBV7-9	TRBJ2-1	-	TRBD2	TGTGCCAGCAGCTTCCAGGGACTAGGGATTGCGCAGTTCTTC	CASSFQGLGIAQFF
TRBV5-1	TRBJ2-1	once	TRBD2	TGCGCCAGCAGCTTGGAGGGTAGGACTAGCGGGAAGGAGTTCGGAAATGAGCAGTTCTTC	CASSLEGRTSGKEFGNEQFF
TRBV7-6	TRBJ2-1	-	TRBD1	TGTGCCAGCAGCTTACGATTGACAGGGAGCTCCTACAATGAGCAGTTCTTC	CASSLRLTGSSYNEQFF
TRBV18	TRBJ2-3	-	TRBD2	TGTGCCAGCTCACCACGGGCCCTAGCGGGTCGCACAGATACGCAGTATTTT	CASSPRALAGRTDTQYF
TRBV5-1	TRBJ2-7	-	-	TGCGCCAGCAGCCTGGGAGGCTACGAGCAGTACTTC	CASSLGGYEQYF
TRBV2	TRBJ2-7	-	-	TGTGCCAGCAACTACAGGGTGGGCGAGCAGTACTTC	CASNYRVGEQYF
TRBV27	TRBJ2-3	-	-	TGTGCCAGCAGCGGGACCTGGGACTCTCCCACAGATACGCAGTATTTT	CASSGTWDSPTDTQYF
TRBV7-2	TRBJ2-2	few	TRBD1	TGTGCCAGCAGCGGGGACAGGGACTCGAACACCGGGGAGCTGTTTTTT	CASSGDRDSNTGELFF
TRBV19	TRBJ2-3	-	-	TGTGCCAGTAGTATAGCAAATACGCAGTATTTT	CASSIANTQYF
TRBV28	TRBJ1-5	-	-	TGTGCCAGCAGCCCAGGGGACCGCAATCAGCCCCAGCATTTT	CASSPGDRNQPQHF
TRBV24-1	TRBJ1-5	few	TRBD1	TGTGCCACCAGTGATGCGACAGGGATCGATAATCAGCCCCAGCATTTT	CATSDATGIDNQPQHF
TRBV4-3	TRBJ1-2	-	TRBD1	TGCGCCAGCAGCCAGGGGACAGTGCTCTATGGCTACACCTTC	CASSQGTVLYGYTF
TRBV5-1	TRBJ1-6	-	-	TGCGCCAGCAGCTTGGTAAGGGGTGAGAATTCACCCCTCCACTTT	CASSLVRGENSPLHF
TRBV30	TRBJ2-1	-	TRBD2	TGTGCCTGGCACCTGGGACTAGTCTCCTACAATGAGCAGTTCTTC	CAWHLGLVSYNEQFF